These 4 T cell receptor beta chains were all obtained from the same sample, sequenced in a study of T cells in Graves' hyperthyroidism and ophthalmopathy. Researchers amplified the TCR beta CDR3 regions from RNA transcripts. TCR CDR3 regions were first amplified by RT-PCR with HTBI primers. MiXCR was run by TCRdb on the multiplex PCR reads, yielding one entry per CDR3 protein. The data contain hundreds of thousands of distinct CDR3 sequences, 40% to 55% of them singletons. The source material was peripheral blood or thyroid tissue (not recorded which). These receptors were obtained from an adult man with Graves' disease, either hyperthyroidism or ophthalmopathy (not recorded which).

This clonotype was seen many times. This chain links TRBV2 with TRBJ1-1; no reliable D call. V was shortened by 4 bases and J by 4 bases, with 22 bases between the two germline ends. CDR1 and CDR2 (germline): SNHLY, FYNNEI. This CDR3 region has 17 residues. The CDR3 coding sequence is TGTGCCAGCAGTGGGTCGCTTTGGGAAGCCCTTCCCACTGAAGCTTTCTTT. Amino acid sequence: CASSGSLWEALPTEAFF.

The chain is built from TRBV25-1 and TRBJ1-2, with D hard to call. This CDR3 has 13 amino acids. Looked up from germline, CDR1 is MGHDK and CDR2 is SYGVNS. The V and J ends lost 7 bases and 5 bases respectively, with 14 bases between them. The chain's CDR3 is CASTQEGFYGYTF. The CDR3 DNA sequence: TGTGCCAGCACCCAGGAGGGTTTTTATGGCTACACCTTC.

This clonotype was observed a handful of times. The V and J genes are TRBV5-1 and TRBJ1-3; D is ambiguous. The CDR3 covers 14 residues. Germline loops: CDR1 SGHRS, CDR2 YFSETQ. V lost 5 bases and J lost 2, with 11 bases in between. CDR3 loop: CASSSGFPGNTIYF. The CDR3 DNA is TGCGCCAGCAGTTCTGGGTTCCCTGGAAACACCATATATTTT.

At least ten counts were recorded for this clonotype. This chain links TRBV15 with TRBJ1-5; D not resolved. This CDR3 contains 15 residues. Germline CDR1 LNHNV, CDR2 YYDKDF (reference sequence). V lost 3 bases to trimming and J lost 6 bases, with 15 bases between them. For the CDR3, the DNA is TGTGCCACCAGCAGGGCCGGTCTAACACTTCAGCCCCAGCATTTT. It is translated as CATSRAGLTLQPQHF.